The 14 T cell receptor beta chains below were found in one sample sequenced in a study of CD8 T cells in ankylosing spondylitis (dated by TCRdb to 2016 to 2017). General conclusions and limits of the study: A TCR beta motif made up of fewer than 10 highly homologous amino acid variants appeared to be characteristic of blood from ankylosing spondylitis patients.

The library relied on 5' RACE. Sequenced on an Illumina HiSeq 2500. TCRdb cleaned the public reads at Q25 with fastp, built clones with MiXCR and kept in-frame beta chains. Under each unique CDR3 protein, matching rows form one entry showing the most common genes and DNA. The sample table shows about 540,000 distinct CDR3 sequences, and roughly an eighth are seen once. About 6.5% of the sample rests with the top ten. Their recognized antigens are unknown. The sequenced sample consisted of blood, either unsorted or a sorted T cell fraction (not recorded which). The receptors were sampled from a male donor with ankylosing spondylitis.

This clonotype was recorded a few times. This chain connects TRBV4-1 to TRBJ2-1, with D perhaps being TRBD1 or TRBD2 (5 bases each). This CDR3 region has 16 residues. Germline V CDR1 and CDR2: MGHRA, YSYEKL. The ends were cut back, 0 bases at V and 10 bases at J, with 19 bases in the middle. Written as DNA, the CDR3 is TGCGCCAGCAGCCAAGAAGGTGGGACCCGGGCTTCCGAGCAGTTCTTC. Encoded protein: CASSQEGGTRASEQFF.

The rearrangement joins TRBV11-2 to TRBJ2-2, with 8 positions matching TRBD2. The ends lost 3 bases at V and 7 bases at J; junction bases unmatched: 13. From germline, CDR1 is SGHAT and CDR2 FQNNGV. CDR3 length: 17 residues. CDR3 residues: CASSFPGGGADGGELFF. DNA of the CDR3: TGTGCCAGCAGCTTCCCGGGGGGGGGAGCCGATGGCGGGGAGCTGTTTTTT.

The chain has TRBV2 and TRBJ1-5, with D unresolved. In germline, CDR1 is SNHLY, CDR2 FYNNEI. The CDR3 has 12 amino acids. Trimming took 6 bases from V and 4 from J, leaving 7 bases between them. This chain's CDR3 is CASRDRNQPQHF. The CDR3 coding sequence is TGTGCCAGCAGGGACCGAAATCAGCCCCAGCATTTT.

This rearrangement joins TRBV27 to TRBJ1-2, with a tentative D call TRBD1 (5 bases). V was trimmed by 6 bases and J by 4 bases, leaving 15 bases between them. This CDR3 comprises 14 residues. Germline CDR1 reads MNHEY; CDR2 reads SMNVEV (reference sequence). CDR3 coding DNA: TGTGCCAGCAGACTGAGGGACGGCCCCTATGGCTACACCTTC. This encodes CASRLRDGPYGYTF.

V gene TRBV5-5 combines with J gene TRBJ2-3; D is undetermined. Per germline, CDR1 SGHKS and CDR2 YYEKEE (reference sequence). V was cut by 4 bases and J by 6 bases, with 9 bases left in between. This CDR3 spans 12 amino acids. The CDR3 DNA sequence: TGTGCCAGCAGCCCCGGGTACGATACGCAGTATTTT. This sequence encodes CASSPGYDTQYF.

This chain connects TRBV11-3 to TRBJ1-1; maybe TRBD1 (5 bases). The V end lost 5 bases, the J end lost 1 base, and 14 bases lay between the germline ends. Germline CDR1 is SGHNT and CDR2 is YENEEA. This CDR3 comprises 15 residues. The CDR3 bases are TGTGCCAGCAGCGACCCGGGACGGAAGAACACTGAAGCTTTCTTT. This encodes CASSDPGRKNTEAFF.

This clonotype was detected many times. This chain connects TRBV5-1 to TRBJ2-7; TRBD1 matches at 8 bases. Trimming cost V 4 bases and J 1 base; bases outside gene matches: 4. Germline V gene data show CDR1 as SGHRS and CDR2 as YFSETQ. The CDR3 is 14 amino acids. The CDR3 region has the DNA TGCGCCAGCAGCGATCAGGGGGCGTCCTACGAGCAGTACTTC. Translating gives CASSDQGASYEQYF. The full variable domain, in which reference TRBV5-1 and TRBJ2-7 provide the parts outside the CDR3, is KAGVTQTPRYLIKTRGQQVTLSCSPISGHRSVSWYQQTPGQGLQFLFEYFSETQRNKGNFPGRFSGRQFSNSRSEMNVSTLELGDSALYLCASSDQGASYEQYFGPGTRLTVT.

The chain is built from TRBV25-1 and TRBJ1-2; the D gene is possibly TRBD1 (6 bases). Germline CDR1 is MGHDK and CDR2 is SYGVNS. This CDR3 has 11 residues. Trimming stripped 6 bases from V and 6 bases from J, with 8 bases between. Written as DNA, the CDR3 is TGTGCCAGCAGAGGGGGGGATGGCTACACCTTC. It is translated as CASRGGDGYTF.

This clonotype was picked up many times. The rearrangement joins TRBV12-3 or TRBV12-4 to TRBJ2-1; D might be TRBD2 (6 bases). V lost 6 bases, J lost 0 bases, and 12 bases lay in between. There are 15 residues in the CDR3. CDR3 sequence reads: CASRPSGPSYNEQFF. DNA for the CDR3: TGTGCCAGCAGGCCGAGCGGGCCCTCCTACAATGAGCAGTTCTTC.

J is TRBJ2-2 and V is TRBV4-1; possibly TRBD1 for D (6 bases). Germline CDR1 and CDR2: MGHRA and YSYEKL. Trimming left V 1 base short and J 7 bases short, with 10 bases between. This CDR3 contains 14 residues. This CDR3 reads CASSQGGGIGELFF. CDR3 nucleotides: TGCGCCAGCAGCCAAGGAGGGGGAATCGGGGAGCTGTTTTTT.

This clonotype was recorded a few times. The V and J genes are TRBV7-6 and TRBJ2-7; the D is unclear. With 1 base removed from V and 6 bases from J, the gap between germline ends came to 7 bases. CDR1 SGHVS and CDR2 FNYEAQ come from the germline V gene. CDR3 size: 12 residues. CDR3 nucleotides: TGTGCCAGCAGCTTAGATAAGAGCGAGCAGTACTTC. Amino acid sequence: CASSLDKSEQYF.

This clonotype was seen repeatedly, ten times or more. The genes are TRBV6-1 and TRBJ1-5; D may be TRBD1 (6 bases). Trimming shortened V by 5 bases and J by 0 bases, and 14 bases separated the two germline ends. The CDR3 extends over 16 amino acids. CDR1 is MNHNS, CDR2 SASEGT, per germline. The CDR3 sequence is CASSPGTPISNQPQHF. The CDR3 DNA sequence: TGTGCCAGCAGTCCCGGGACACCGATTAGCAATCAGCCCCAGCATTTT.

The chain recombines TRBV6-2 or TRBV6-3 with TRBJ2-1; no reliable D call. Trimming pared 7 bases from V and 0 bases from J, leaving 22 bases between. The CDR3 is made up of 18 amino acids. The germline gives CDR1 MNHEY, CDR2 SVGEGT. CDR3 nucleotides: TGTGCCAGCAAAACGTACTATATAACACGAAGCTCCTACAATGAGCAGTTCTTC. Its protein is CASKTYYITRSSYNEQFF.

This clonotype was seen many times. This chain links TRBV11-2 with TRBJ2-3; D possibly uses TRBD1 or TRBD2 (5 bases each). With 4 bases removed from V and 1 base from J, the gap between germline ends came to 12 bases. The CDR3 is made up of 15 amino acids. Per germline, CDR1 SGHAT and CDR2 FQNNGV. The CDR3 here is CASSSRDPRTDTQYF. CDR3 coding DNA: TGTGCCAGCAGCTCCCGGGACCCACGCACAGATACGCAGTATTTT. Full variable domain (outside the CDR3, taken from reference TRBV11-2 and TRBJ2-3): EAGVAQSPRYKIIEKRQSVAFWCNPISGHATLYWYQQILGQGPKLLIQFQNNGVVDDSQLPKDRFSAERLKGVDSTLKIQPAKLEDSAVYLCASSSRDPRTDTQYFGPGTRLTVL.